These T cell receptor beta chains were read from a single sample in a study of T cells in Graves' hyperthyroidism and ophthalmopathy. TCRdb redid the calling of the multiplex PCR reads with MiXCR, one entry per CDR3 protein. Of approximately 510,000 distinct CDR3 sequences listed, about 20% are singletons. The sequencing sample was made of blood. The source of these receptors is a man between 18 and 29 years old with Graves' hyperthyroidism. The CDR3 runs from the conserved cysteine through the conserved F or W. A D gene is named only where the DNA matches it firmly. For some rows the clone size is stated as once, few or many, or as a class when expanded; others skip it.

D: .; V: TRBV2; size: .; J: TRBJ2-7; DNA: TGTGCCAGCGGAGAAGGGGGGGGTTACGAGCAGTACTTC; CDR3: CASGEGGGYEQYF
D: .; V: TRBV12-3/TRBV12-4; size: .; J: TRBJ1-1; DNA: TGTGCCAGCAGGTCCCCCCCAGGCGTAAACACTGAAGCTTTCTTT; CDR3: CASRSPPGVNTEAFF
D: TRBD1; V: TRBV6-1; size: .; J: TRBJ1-6; DNA: TGTGCCAGCAGTGACAGGGGGAAGACACCCCTCCACTTT; CDR3: CASSDRGKTPLHF
D: .; V: TRBV6-5; size: many; J: TRBJ1-2; DNA: TGTGCCAGCACCTCGGGGGCTCCGCCTCTGGGCTACACCTTC; CDR3: CASTSGAPPLGYTF
D: TRBD1; V: TRBV30; size: few; J: TRBJ1-2; DNA: TGTGCCTGGAGTCCCGGACAGGGAGGTGGCTACACCTTC; CDR3: CAWSPGQGGGYTF
D: .; V: TRBV6-4; size: many; J: TRBJ1-1; DNA: TGTGCCAGCAGTGACCCTCCAGGGACTGAAGCTTTCTTT; CDR3: CASSDPPGTEAFF
D: .; V: TRBV12-3/TRBV12-4; size: many; J: TRBJ2-2; DNA: TGTGCCACCACCTTGGGGACCGGGGAGCTGTTTTTT; CDR3: CATTLGTGELFF
D: TRBD2; V: TRBV6-1; size: .; J: TRBJ2-7; DNA: TGTGCCAGCAGTGAATTTAGCGGGAGCTCCTACGAGCAGTACTTC; CDR3: CASSEFSGSSYEQYF
D: .; V: TRBV6-1; size: few; J: TRBJ1-1; DNA: TGTGCCAGCAGTCCCGACGTAGAGGGGGGTTTCTCTGAAGCTTTCTTT; CDR3: CASSPDVEGGFSEAFF
D: .; V: TRBV18; size: .; J: TRBJ1-3; DNA: TGTGCCAGCTCACCACGGTTACAGGGAAACACCATATATTTT; CDR3: CASSPRLQGNTIYF
D: TRBD1; V: TRBV28; size: many; J: TRBJ2-7; DNA: TGTGCCAGCTGTGACAGGGCCTACGAGCAGTACTTC; CDR3: CASCDRAYEQYF
D: .; V: TRBV3-1; size: few; J: TRBJ1-5; DNA: TGTGCCAGCAGCCAAGATGCACCAGGGGTCGGTCAGCCCCAGCATTTT; CDR3: CASSQDAPGVGQPQHF
D: .; V: TRBV12-3/TRBV12-4; size: many; J: TRBJ1-5; DNA: TGTGCCAGCAGTTTTATCAGCGGGCGGATTCAGCCCCAGCATTTT; CDR3: CASSFISGRIQPQHF
D: TRBD1; V: TRBV19; size: few; J: TRBJ1-2; DNA: TGTGCCAGTAGTCCCGGGACAGGGGGACTTGGCTACACCTTC; CDR3: CASSPGTGGLGYTF
D: .; V: TRBV6-2/TRBV6-3; size: many; J: TRBJ1-2; DNA: TGTGCCAGCAGGTGGCAGGGACCGTCTAACTATGGCTACACCTTC; CDR3: CASRWQGPSNYGYTF
D: TRBD1; V: TRBV12-3/TRBV12-4; size: many; J: TRBJ1-1; DNA: TGTGCCAGCAGTCGTCGGACAGGGAACACTGAAGCTTTCTTT; CDR3: CASSRRTGNTEAFF
D: TRBD2; V: TRBV28; size: many; J: TRBJ2-5; DNA: TGTGCCAGCAGTGCCCTACTAGCGGGGGCGAGGACCCAGTACTTC; CDR3: CASSALLAGARTQYF
D: .; V: TRBV28; size: many; J: TRBJ1-5; DNA: TGTGCCAGCATAGCTAGACGGAATCAGCCCCAGCATTTT; CDR3: CASIARRNQPQHF
D: .; V: TRBV27; size: many; J: TRBJ2-7; DNA: TGTGCCAGCAGCCTTTACCACCCGGGGGTAAGCTCCTACGAGCAGTACTTC; CDR3: CASSLYHPGVSSYEQYF
D: .; V: TRBV27; size: .; J: TRBJ2-7; DNA: TGTGCCAGCAGTTTATCGAGTCTCGGTCGGGAGCAGTACTTC; CDR3: CASSLSSLGREQYF
D: .; V: TRBV15; size: many; J: TRBJ1-2; DNA: TGTGCCACCAGCAGCATCCGAGCTAACTATGGCTACACCTTC; CDR3: CATSSIRANYGYTF
D: .; V: TRBV6-5; size: many; J: TRBJ2-2; DNA: TGTGCCAGCAGGACCACCGGGCTGAACACCGGGGAGCTGTTTTTT; CDR3: CASRTTGLNTGELFF
D: .; V: TRBV6-1; size: .; J: TRBJ1-2; DNA: TGTGCCAGCAGTACAACAGGGAGGTGGAAGGGCTCCACCTTC; CDR3: CASSTTGRWKGSTF
D: .; V: TRBV19; size: many; J: TRBJ1-5; DNA: TGTGCCAGTAGGACGGACAGACGAGGGCCAAATCAGCCCCAGCATTTT; CDR3: CASRTDRRGPNQPQHF
D: TRBD1; V: TRBV2; size: .; J: TRBJ1-1; DNA: TGTGCCAGCAGAAGGGGGCTACGGAACACTGAAGCTTTCTTT; CDR3: CASRRGLRNTEAFF
D: .; V: TRBV28; size: many; J: TRBJ1-1; DNA: TGTGCCAGCCCCGCATCCTCAGGACATGGGAACACTGAAGCTTTCTTT; CDR3: CASPASSGHGNTEAFF
D: .; V: TRBV30; size: many; J: TRBJ1-1; DNA: TGTGCCTGGAATGAGGGGGGACGCACTGAAGCTTTCTTT; CDR3: CAWNEGGRTEAFF
D: .; V: TRBV12-3/TRBV12-4; size: many; J: TRBJ1-3; DNA: TGTGCCAGCAGTTTGAGTACGGATGGAAACACCATATATTTT; CDR3: CASSLSTDGNTIYF
D: .; V: TRBV6-2/TRBV6-3; size: .; J: TRBJ1-5; DNA: TGTGCCAGCAGTTACGGGGCGGCAGGGGATCAGCCCCAGCATTTT; CDR3: CASSYGAAGDQPQHF